The present TCR beta chain was sequenced within a study of T cell changes during pregnancy in multiple sclerosis. The length of the CDR3 is 14 residues. V shed 8 bases, J shed 4 bases, and the junction held 6 bases outside the gene matches. Germline values: CDR1 SNHLY, CDR2 FYNNEI. Assay used: immunoSEQ multiplex PCR; TCRdb lists only in-frame clones, some missing. The table shows about 110,000 clones, with approximately 90% occurring only once. The count of this clone is one. The chain uses TRBV2 and TRBJ2-2; 8 nucleotides match TRBD1. The source material was peripheral blood, sampled after pregnancy. This clonotype originated in a female donor with multiple sclerosis, enrolled in a pregnancy study. CDR3 nucleotides: TGTGCCAGCTCGACAGGGGTGAGCACCGGGGAGCTGTTTTTT. Protein product: CASSTGVSTGELFF. Filled out from reference TRBV2 and TRBJ2-2, the complete variable domain reads EPEVTQTPSHQVTQMGQEVILRCVPISNHLYFYWYRQILGQKVEFLVSFYNNEISEKSEIFDDQFSVERPDGSNFTLKIRSTKLEDSAMYFCASSTGVSTGELFFGEGSRLTVL.